This T cell receptor (beta chain) was identified in a study of blood T cells in healthy people across ages. The study's findings and limits: Across the age range, TCR beta diversity per million T cells fell in a roughly linear way. Expanded clonotype shifts may have been confounded, as the donors had an unknown CMV status.

A second PCR of about 7 to 12 cycles used a sample-barcoded 5' primer and a J-beta primer mix. No fewer than 3 million CDR3-containing paired-end reads came from each sample. TCRdb reanalysed the 5' RACE reads using MiXCR and keeps one entry per CDR3 protein. The data hold under 1,000,000 distinct CDR3 sequences, with around 36% observed a single time. This clonotype was seen only a few times. The antigen is unknown. The sequence derives from a man younger than 35 in good health. Sequenced sample: blood.

For the CDR3, the DNA is TGTGCCAGCAGCTCCCCCCCAGGTGGGGCCAACGTCCTGACTTTC. Protein sequence: CASSSPPGGANVLTF. V gene TRBV7-9 combines with J gene TRBJ2-6; no firm D call. The CDR3 extends over 15 amino acids. CDR1 and CDR2 from the germline V gene are SEHNR and FQNEAQ (reference sequence). The ends were cut back, 4 bases at V and 3 bases at J, with 10 bases in the middle.